Listed here are 31 T cell receptor beta chains from one sample, sequenced in a study of blood T cell repertoires in COVID-19. Sequenced by immunoSEQ multiplex PCR; TCRdb stores in-frame clones only, minus some. Among about 130,000 clones listed, about 79% were seen once. Sequenced material: peripheral blood. The receptors come from a woman of 80 years or more with acute or convalescent COVID-19.

J is TRBJ1-5 and V is TRBV19; D is possibly TRBD1 (6 bases). There are 14 residues in the CDR3. The germline CDR1 and CDR2 sequences are LNHDA and SQIVND (reference sequence). V lost 7 bases and J 4 bases, leaving 14 bases between the germline ends. As DNA, the CDR3 is TGTGCCAGTATGTTACAGGGCACTAATCAGCCCCAGCATTTT. As protein: CASMLQGTNQPQHF.

The V gene is TRBV10-1, the J gene TRBJ2-3, with TRBD1 identical over 7 bases. The CDR3 has 13 amino acids. From germline, CDR1 is WNHNN and CDR2 SYGVQD (reference sequence). J was trimmed by 4 bases and V by 6 bases; bases with no gene match: 4. The CDR3 bases are TGCGCCAGCAGCCTCGACAGGGCAGATACGCAGTATTTT. It translates to CASSLDRADTQYF.

The chain couples TRBV6-5 to TRBJ1-6, with 7 bases matching TRBD1. This CDR3 region has 15 residues. The germline CDR1 and CDR2 sequences are MNHEY and SVGAGI. V was clipped by 6 bases and J by 7 bases; unmatched bases: 9. The CDR3 sequence: CASSDPGTANSPLHF. CDR3 nucleotide sequence: TGTGCCAGCAGCGACCCCGGGACAGCAAATTCACCCCTCCACTTT.

This clone was seen only once. The chain links TRBV18 to TRBJ1-1; TRBD1 matches 8 bases. The CDR3 is 17 residues long. From germline, CDR1 is KGHSH and CDR2 LQKENI. Germline trimming cut 3 bases from V and 0 bases from J; bases unmatched to any gene: 9. CDR3 protein: CASSPSDRGTMNTEAFF. CDR3 DNA: TGTGCCAGCTCACCTTCCGACAGGGGTACGATGAACACTGAAGCTTTCTTT. Looking up the rest from reference TRBV18 and TRBJ1-1 gives the full variable domain: NAGVMQNPRHLVRRRGQEARLRCSPMKGHSHVYWYRQLPEEGLKFMVYLQKENIIDESGMPKERFSAEFPKEGPSILRIQQVVRGDSAAYFCASSPSDRGTMNTEAFFGQGTRLTVV.

This sequence joins TRBV6-1 and TRBJ2-2; tentatively, D is TRBD1 (6 bases). Trimming pared 4 bases from V and 3 bases from J, leaving 18 bases between. CDR3 length equals 17 residues. Looked up from germline, CDR1 is MNHNS and CDR2 is SASEGT. The CDR3 sequence is CASSGPLSRGDTGELFF. CDR3 in DNA: TGTGCCAGCAGTGGGCCCCTTAGCAGGGGTGACACCGGGGAGCTGTTTTTT.

J is TRBJ1-1 and V is TRBV19; D is perhaps TRBD1 (5 bases). There are 13 residues in the CDR3. The germline V gene has CDR1 LNHDA and CDR2 SQIVND (reference sequence). Deletions cut 3 bases from V and 0 bases from J, with 5 bases between. CDR3 in DNA: TGTGCCAGTAGTATGGGGCTGAACACTGAAGCTTTCTTT. Protein sequence: CASSMGLNTEAFF. The variable domain in full, completed from reference TRBV19 and TRBJ1-1, reads DGGITQSPKYLFRKEGQNVTLSCEQNLNHDAMYWYRQDPGQGLRLIYYSQIVNDFQKGDIAEGYSVSREKKESFPLTVTSAQKNPTAFYLCASSMGLNTEAFFGQGTRLTVV.

CDR3 region: CASSLRTGGGEKLFF. CDR3 bases: TGTGCCAGTAGTCTCCGGACAGGGGGCGGTGAAAAACTGTTTTTT. The genes are TRBV19 and TRBJ1-4, with TRBD1 matching 11 bases. Germline V gene lookup returns CDR1 LNHDA and CDR2 SQIVND (reference sequence). V shed 5 bases, J shed 7 bases, and the junction held 6 bases outside the gene matches. The CDR3 is 15 residues long.

The chain links TRBV5-6 to TRBJ1-3; 8 bases are a match to TRBD1. V was pared by 4 bases and J by 1 base, with 7 bases of the junction left unmatched. CDR3 length equals 16 residues. Germline V lookup: CDR1 SGHDT, CDR2 YYEEEE. In nucleotides, the CDR3 is TGTGCCAGCAGCCCGATCCGGACAGGGTCTGGAAACACCATATATTTT. Its protein is CASSPIRTGSGNTIYF.

The rearrangement joins TRBV5-6 to TRBJ2-1; 13 bases fit TRBD2. The V gene end was trimmed by 3 bases and the J gene end by 4 bases; junction bases not matched to a gene: 4. Germline V gene sequence: CDR1 SGHDT, CDR2 YYEEEE. The CDR3 runs 16 residues. In DNA form, the CDR3 reads TGTGCCAGCAGCTCGGGACTAGCGGGGACGTACAATGAGCAGTTCTTC. Protein product: CASSSGLAGTYNEQFF.

This rearrangement joins TRBV4-1 to TRBJ1-1; 10 nucleotides align to TRBD1. V lost 0 bases, J lost 5 bases, and 6 bases stayed unmatched. CDR1 and CDR2 from the germline V gene are MGHRA and YSYEKL. The CDR3 runs 16 residues. The CDR3 sequence is CASSQETTGGWTEAFF. The CDR3 bases are TGCGCCAGCAGCCAAGAAACGACAGGGGGCTGGACTGAAGCTTTCTTT.

V is TRBV27 and J is TRBJ1-2; no definite D call. The CDR3 has 13 amino acids. CDR1 is MNHEY, CDR2 SMNVEV, per germline (reference sequence). The V end was cut by 4 bases, the J end by 3 bases, with 9 bases between. CDR3 DNA sequence: TGTGCCAGCAGTTCCGGGAATTACTATGGCTACACCTTC. Protein sequence: CASSSGNYYGYTF.

This clone was found a few times. The CDR3 DNA reads TGTGCCAGCACAACAGGGTACCAGCCCCAGCATTTT. Its translation: CASTTGYQPQHF. The gene calls are TRBV19 and TRBJ1-5, with D possibly being TRBD1 (6 bases). Germline CDR1 is LNHDA and CDR2 is SQIVND (reference sequence). This CDR3 is built from 12 residues. Trimming left V 9 bases short and J 7 bases short, with 13 bases between.

V is TRBV4-1 and J is TRBJ2-5; tentatively, D is TRBD1 (6 bases). Trimming took off 3 bases at V and 0 bases at J, with 14 bases between the two ends. This CDR3 comprises 16 residues. Germline V gives CDR1 MGHRA, CDR2 YSYEKL. CDR3 loop: CASSQPPAGDQETQYF. DNA of the CDR3: TGCGCCAGCAGCCAGCCCCCGGCAGGGGACCAAGAGACCCAGTACTTC.

The chain couples TRBV19 to TRBJ1-5; a possible D gene is TRBD1 (6 bases). CDR1 is LNHDA and CDR2 is SQIVND in the germline V gene (reference sequence). Trimming left V 3 bases short and J 7 bases short, with 13 bases between. This CDR3 spans 14 amino acids. CDR3 protein: CASSIGGARQPQHF. CDR3 in DNA: TGTGCCAGTAGTATTGGGGGGGCTCGGCAGCCCCAGCATTTT.

This chain connects TRBV6-1 to TRBJ1-6; D gene unclear. The germline V and J ends were trimmed by 2 bases and 0 bases, with 11 bases remaining between them. Germline V CDR1 and CDR2: MNHNS, SASEGT. This CDR3 spans 17 amino acids. Here the CDR3 DNA reads TGTGCCAGCAGTGAACCCTCTTATAACTCCTATAATTCACCCCTCCACTTT. Its protein is CASSEPSYNSYNSPLHF.

The CDR3 DNA reads as TGTGCCAGCAGTCCACAGGGGGAATATGGCTACACCTTC. Residues: CASSPQGEYGYTF. The J gene is TRBJ1-2, the V gene TRBV6-5; TRBD1 matches 8 bases. The CDR3 contains 13 residues. Germline V lookup: CDR1 MNHEY, CDR2 SVGAGI. Losses at the gene ends were 5 bases for V and 5 bases for J; bases not matched to a gene: 4.

This chain joins TRBV2 and TRBJ2-5; 12 bases are a match to TRBD2. Germline V CDR1 and CDR2: SNHLY, FYNNEI. The CDR3 extends over 14 amino acids. Unmatched junction bases numbered 5, after V lost 7 bases and J lost 5 bases. CDR3 amino acids: CASILAGGRETQYF. The CDR3 coding sequence is TGTGCCAGCATCCTAGCGGGGGGGCGGGAGACCCAGTACTTC.

Notes on this clone: This sample includes further DNA sequences coding for the same CDR3. The chain's CDR3 is CASSSSGGAYNEQFF. The CDR3 DNA sequence: TGCGCCAGCAGCTCGAGCGGGGGTGCGTACAATGAGCAGTTCTTC. V is TRBV5-1 and J is TRBJ2-1, with 8 nucleotides matching TRBD2. V gave up 3 bases and J gave up 4 bases; unmatched junction bases: 6. The germline gives CDR1 SGHRS, CDR2 YFSETQ. There are 15 residues in the CDR3.

This clone was detected only once. V and J are TRBV5-1 and TRBJ2-3; 7 bases agree with TRBD1. V trimming: 4 bases; J trimming: 7 bases; junction bases outside the gene matches: 9. CDR3 length equals 14 residues. Germline values: CDR1 SGHRS, CDR2 YFSETQ. DNA for the CDR3: TGCGCCAGCAGCCCAGGGACAGTACCTTATACGCAGTATTTT. Translation gives CASSPGTVPYTQYF.

The chain recombines TRBV6-7 with TRBJ2-2; maybe TRBD2 (6 bases). TRBV6-7 is an open reading frame whose function is uncertain. The CDR3 loop spans 18 amino acids. Trimming removed 9 bases from V and 5 bases from J, with 28 bases in between. In DNA form, the CDR3 reads TGTGCCAGAGCCCAGGTGCAGATGGGCCCGGCGGGGACCGGGGAGCTGTTTTTT. Amino acid sequence: CARAQVQMGPAGTGELFF.

V gene TRBV7-9 combines with J gene TRBJ1-6; D unresolved. Germline CDR1 and CDR2: SEHNR and FQNEAQ (reference sequence). The CDR3 has 13 amino acids. V dropped 4 bases and J dropped 7 bases, with 8 bases sitting between them. The CDR3 loop is CASSSGENSPLHF. The CDR3 DNA reads as TGTGCCAGCAGCTCCGGGGAGAATTCACCCCTCCACTTT.

The chain joins TRBV18 to TRBJ1-5; possibly TRBD1 for D (6 bases). Germline assignment: CDR1 KGHSH and CDR2 LQKENI. This CDR3 spans 13 amino acids. Trimming cost V 3 bases and J 5 bases, with 8 bases left between them. The CDR3 spells CASSPSGDQPQHF. DNA for the CDR3: TGTGCCAGCTCACCGTCAGGGGATCAGCCCCAGCATTTT.

V is TRBV11-2 and J is TRBJ1-1; D uncertain. The V end lost 1 base, the J end lost 9 bases, and 6 bases lay between the germline ends. Per germline, CDR1 SGHAT and CDR2 FQNNGV. The CDR3 has 11 residues. The CDR3 nucleotides are TGTGCCAGCAGCTTAGGGACTCAAGCTTTCTTT. This translates into CASSLGTQAFF.

This clone turned up a few times. The chain carries TRBV28 and TRBJ1-2; D might be TRBD1 (6 bases). Trimming pared 5 bases from V and 3 bases from J, leaving 10 bases between. Germline V gene sequence: CDR1 MDHEN, CDR2 SYDVKM. CDR3 length: 13 residues. The CDR3 region has the DNA TGTGCCAGCAGTCTAGGACAGCACTATGGCTACACCTTC. Residues: CASSLGQHYGYTF.

The rearrangement links TRBV6-2 or TRBV6-3 to TRBJ2-1, with 8 bases fitting TRBD2. The V and J ends lost 3 bases and 10 bases, in that order; junction bases with no gene match: 2. CDR1 MNHEY and CDR2 SVGEGT come from the germline V gene. This CDR3 region has 12 residues. In nucleotides, the CDR3 is TGTGCCAGCAGTTATCGACTAGCGGAGCAGTTCTTC. Translated, it gives CASSYRLAEQFF.

The chain combines TRBV5-4 with TRBJ1-4; possibly TRBD1 for D (6 bases). CDR3 length equals 15 residues. V dropped 0 bases and J dropped 6 bases, with 12 bases sitting between them. Looked up from germline, CDR1 is SGHNT and CDR2 is YYREEE (reference sequence). The CDR3 loop is CASSLEGTPDEKLFF. In nucleotides, the CDR3 is TGTGCCAGCAGCTTGGAGGGGACACCCGATGAAAAACTGTTTTTT.

The V call is TRBV27, the J call TRBJ1-1; D gene unclear. The CDR3 runs 14 residues. CDR1 MNHEY and CDR2 SMNVEV come from the germline V gene (reference sequence). Trimming stripped 6 bases from V and 2 bases from J, with 13 bases between. The CDR3 DNA reads TGTGCCAGCAGGAGTTGGGGAGCAAACACTGAAGCTTTCTTT. It encodes CASRSWGANTEAFF.

This clone was recorded once. The rearrangement joins TRBV29-1 to TRBJ1-4; the D is unclear. Looked up from germline, CDR1 is SQVTM and CDR2 is ANQGSEA. V lost 2 bases and J lost 7, with 14 bases in between. The CDR3 spans 14 residues. CDR3 loop: CSVENDGEGEKLFF. CDR3 sequence (DNA): TGCAGCGTTGAAAACGACGGAGAAGGTGAAAAACTGTTTTTT.

The chain combines TRBV4-2 with TRBJ2-7; possibly TRBD1 for D (6 bases). Trimming pared 1 base from V and 2 bases from J, leaving 9 bases between. CDR1 and CDR2 from the germline V gene are LGHNA and YNFKEQ. The CDR3 consists of 14 residues. CDR3 sequence (DNA): TGTGCCAGCAGCCAAGGTGGGGGCACCTACGAGCAGTACTTC. The encoded protein is CASSQGGGTYEQYF.

The chain links TRBV7-9 to TRBJ2-7, with D tentatively TRBD1 (5 bases). CDR1 SEHNR and CDR2 FQNEAQ come from the germline V gene (reference sequence). V was clipped by 0 bases and J by 3 bases, with 21 bases between them. This CDR3 region has 18 residues. CDR3 DNA: TGTGCCAGCAGCTTAGCGCTCATTGGCCAGGGTAATAACTACGAGCAGTACTTC. It translates to CASSLALIGQGNNYEQYF.

The chain couples TRBV9 to TRBJ2-3, with 8 bases identical to TRBD1. V dropped 6 bases and J dropped 6; count of bases not matched to a gene: 12. Germline V gives CDR1 SGDLS, CDR2 YYNGEE. This CDR3 has 15 amino acids. The CDR3 nucleotides are TGTGCCAGCACTTTCCTGGACAGGGTCGTGGATACGCAGTATTTT. It is translated as CASTFLDRVVDTQYF. The whole variable domain, filled in from reference TRBV9 and TRBJ2-3, reads DSGVTQTPKHLITATGQRVTLRCSPRSGDLSVYWYQQSLDQGLQFLIQYYNGEERAKGNILERFSAQQFPDLHSELNLSSLELGDSALYFCASTFLDRVVDTQYFGPGTRLTVL.